The clone carrying this T cell receptor beta chain is a singleton in its sample. These data are taken from a study of blood T cell repertoires in COVID-19. The wider study: Donors in the United States, Italy and Spain gave samples during acute or convalescent COVID-19. The cDNA or gDNA used as material had been derived from T cells, B-cell-depleted T cells, or PBMCs.

Authors' data handling: Estimated nucleated cell counts came from reference gene primer amplification. Sequenced by immunoSEQ multiplex PCR; TCRdb stores in-frame clones only, minus some. V and J calls and clone size are copied from that table; D and trimming were computed from the DNA. In the table there are 150,000 to 200,000 clones, roughly nine tenths of which are singletons. The V end lost 1 base, the J end lost 4 bases, and 17 bases lay between the germline ends. The germline CDR1 and CDR2 sequences are MDHEN and SYDVKM. The length of the CDR3 is 16 residues. The V and J genes are TRBV28 and TRBJ2-7; tentatively, D is TRBD1 (5 bases). The origin of this receptor is a man between 18 and 29 years old who had recovered from COVID-19. Source material: peripheral blood. Written as DNA, the CDR3 is TGTGCCAGCAGTTTATTACTGGGGCAGACCTTATACGAGCAGTACTTC. It encodes CASSLLLGQTLYEQYF.